The entry that follows covers one T cell receptor beta chain sequence. Its antigen remains unidentified. The input lacks base qualities; no much larger clone sits a single base away. This entry comes from a study of T cells in Graves' hyperthyroidism and ophthalmopathy (dated by TCRdb to about 2019). About the investigation overall: Peripheral blood was collected at initial diagnosis, before any treatment. To identify TCR V-J signatures that set the groups apart, the researchers used a discovery cohort of 100 patients, made up of roughly 40 with Graves' ophthalmopathy and some 60 with stable Graves' hyperthyroidism. After sampling, hyperthyroidism patients received methimazole starting at 30 mg daily, and ophthalmopathy patients received high-dose intravenous methylprednisolone. Prospective prediction of ophthalmopathy was tested in an independent validation cohort consisting of roughly 19 hyperthyroidism patients and 15 or so patients who later progressed to ophthalmopathy. The 100 discovery patients were randomly divided into training and test sets at a 7:3 ratio. The study also compared thyroid tissue and blood T-cell repertoires from 5 to 7 Graves' hyperthyroidism patients. According to the paper, TCR Vbeta CDR3 sequencing was carried out on some 140 peripheral blood samples, which came from under 50 ophthalmopathy, 80 or so hyperthyroidism and some 17 progressor patients. The research as a whole found: In validation, the model predicted progression to ophthalmopathy with 55% to 71% sensitivity and approximately 78% specificity, a median of approximately 6.7 months before onset. No statistical method was used to fix the sample size in advance, and group allocation was not hidden from the investigators. Most expanded thyroid clonotypes (frequency above 0.001) were also detected in blood, a finding suggesting that blood repertoires may reflect thyroid immune responses. A 13 V-J signature model separated ophthalmopathy from stable hyperthyroidism, with approximately 87% sensitivity and about 81% specificity in cross-validation and 80%/75% in testing.

From cysteine to phenylalanine, the CDR3 is 15 amino acids long. Only the CDR3 portion is preserved as DNA: 45 bases, with reading frame beginning at the first base. A distance of 16 bases separates the germline ends of V and J, which lose 6 bases and 1 base respectively. The germline V gene gives CDR1 as MGHDK and CDR2 as SYGVNS. The TCR beta CDR3 regions were amplified from the RNA transcripts. The first round of RT-PCR for the TCR CDR3 was performed with the HTBI primer set and the Qiagen OneStep RT-PCR kit. The libraries were constructed in a second round of multiplex PCR and then size-selected and purified. Libraries were sequenced paired-end with 100 bp reads on an Illumina HiSeq2000. Per the source publication's procedure: SOAPnuke was used to process the raw data, with reads discarded if the reads contained adapters or uncalled bases, had a mean Phred below 15, or lacked an exact constant-primer or identifier match. COPE v1.2.5 was used to merge the high-quality paired reads, and each unique nucleotide sequence was defined as a clonotype. MiTCR v1.1 was used to align the clonotypes against IMGT TRBV, TRBD and TRBJ reference segments. Analysis was restricted to V-J combinations with a frequency above 0.0001, which covered 99.2% of repertoires. A TCS score was defined as the ratio between F50 (clonal expansion) and ExV (chaos), using BLOSUM62-based TCRdist between CDR3 peptides within each V-J. Welch's t-statistics and random forest reduced fewer than 550 V-J features to 13, which were used in a naive Bayes classifier (R e1071). The similarity between thyroid and blood repertoires was quantified using the Morisita-Horn index. TCRdb reworked the public reads: Q25 trimming with fastp, MiXCR clone assembly, productive beta chains retained. Every entry covers one CDR3 protein and lists the most common genes and DNA from its rows. The authors' filters were not applied to this entry. The sample contains hundreds of thousands of distinct CDR3 sequences, approximately 40% of them found a single time. The ten largest account for approximately 8.7% of the sample.

Stable Graves' hyperthyroidism was defined as no progression to ophthalmopathy during 18 months of follow-up. The hyperthyroidism patients were between 18 and 65 years old and newly diagnosed, with a disease duration of less than 2 months. Exclusion was applied to patients with uncontrolled infections, other autoimmune diseases, pregnancy or lactation. Diagnoses relied on clinical symptoms, serum thyroxine and TRAb, thyroid ultrasound and orbital computed tomography. PBMCs were separated from around 9.1 ml of fresh peripheral blood using Ficoll-Paque density gradient centrifugation. Total RNA was extracted using Trizol reagent, and RNA quality was assessed on an Agilent 2100 Bioanalyzer.

The source is a man between 18 and 29 years old with Graves' hyperthyroidism. Recombination joined TRBV25-1 with TRBJ2-7, with an unclear D gene assignment. Input material: blood. The DNA sequence is as follows: TGTGCCAGCAGCCAAGAACCCCTTCTATCCTACGAGCAGTACTTC. Its product reads: CASSQEPLLSYEQYF.